The 15 T cell receptor beta chains below were found in one sample sequenced in a study of CD8 T cells in Susac syndrome. Reverse transcription of about 0.5 to 1 ug RNA was carried out with random hexamers. MiXCR, run by TCRdb on the immunoSEQ multiplex PCR reads, gives a single entry per CDR3 protein. The sample yields about 200,000 distinct CDR3 sequences, 95% seen once. The sequencing input was CD4+ T cells from PBMCs. These receptors all come from a human donor in good health.

This rearrangement joins TRBV20-1 to TRBJ2-3; D is possibly TRBD2 (6 bases). Trimming pared 6 bases from V and 2 bases from J, leaving 15 bases between. Germline assignment: CDR1 DFQATT and CDR2 SNEGSKA (reference sequence). The CDR3 extends over 14 amino acids. The CDR3 loop reads CSARDSSYTDTQYF. Here the CDR3 DNA reads TGCAGTGCCCGGGACTCGAGTTACACAGATACGCAGTATTTT.

The V gene is TRBV30, the J gene TRBJ2-3, with D uncertain. With 0 bases removed from V and 5 bases from J, the gap between germline ends came to 6 bases. The CDR3 length is 12 residues. Germline V gene sequence: CDR1 GTSNPN, CDR2 SVGIG (reference sequence). The chain's CDR3 is CAWSVLRDTQYF. CDR3 DNA: TGTGCCTGGAGTGTCCTCAGAGATACGCAGTATTTT.

The V call is TRBV6-5, the J call TRBJ1-4; D not certain. The CDR3 is 12 residues long. Germline CDR1 and CDR2: MNHEY and SVGAGI. Trimming stripped 6 bases from V and 7 bases from J, with 9 bases between. The CDR3, as DNA: TGTGCCAGCAGCCGTAAGGGTGAAAAACTGTTTTTT. Translation gives CASSRKGEKLFF.

The rearrangement joins TRBV12-3 or TRBV12-4 to TRBJ1-2; no reliable D call. V lost 6 bases to trimming and J lost 4 bases, with 9 bases between them. There are 12 residues in the CDR3. Here the CDR3 DNA reads TGTGCCAGCAGGACAACGGTCTATGGCTACACCTTC. Encoded protein: CASRTTVYGYTF.

This chain links TRBV29-1 with TRBJ1-1, with D hard to call. V dropped 6 bases and J dropped 4 bases, with 15 bases sitting between them. The CDR3 is 13 amino acids. CDR1 SQVTM and CDR2 ANQGSEA come from the germline V gene. The CDR3 DNA follows: TGCAGCGTGGACGGCTCAAGGACCACTGAAGCTTTCTTT. Amino acids: CSVDGSRTTEAFF.

This chain joins TRBV12-3 or TRBV12-4 and TRBJ2-3; 9 bases fit TRBD2. This CDR3 is built from 15 residues. Trimming took 3 bases from V and 6 from J; bases not matched to a gene: 7. The CDR3, as DNA: TGTGCCAGCAGTTTGAGTAGCGGGAGTTGGGATACGCAGTATTTT. Translated, it gives CASSLSSGSWDTQYF.

The chain carries TRBV12-3 or TRBV12-4 and TRBJ2-5; D possibly corresponds to TRBD1 (6 bases). The CDR3 is made up of 14 amino acids. Deletions cut 6 bases from V and 2 bases from J, with 13 bases between. The CDR3 region is CASSTGTTQETQYF. The CDR3 coding sequence is TGTGCCAGCAGCACCGGGACAACTCAAGAGACCCAGTACTTC.

This clonotype has just one count. The genes are TRBV3-1 and TRBJ2-4; D gene unclear. Germline loops: CDR1 LGHDT, CDR2 YNNKEL (reference sequence). The CDR3 is made up of 11 amino acids. Between the trimmed V and J ends, which lost 0 bases and 9 bases, there was a span of 3 bases. CDR3 nucleotide sequence: TGTGCCAGCAGCCAAGAAGCCATTCAGTACTTC. This codes for CASSQEAIQYF.

V is TRBV7-2 and J is TRBJ1-5, with D uncertain. This CDR3 is 15 amino acids long. With 1 base removed from V and 0 bases from J, the gap between germline ends came to 7 bases. Germline V gene sequence: CDR1 SGHTA, CDR2 FQGNSA. The CDR3 DNA follows: TGTGCCAGCAGCTTAGTGGTTAATAGCAATCAGCCCCAGCATTTT. It specifies CASSLVVNSNQPQHF. Full variable domain (missing parts from reference TRBV7-2 and TRBJ1-5): GAGVSQSPSNKVTEKGKDVELRCDPISGHTALYWYRQSLGQGLEFLIYFQGNSAPDKSGLPSDRFSAERTGGSVSTLTIQRTQQEDSAVYLCASSLVVNSNQPQHFGDGTRLSIL.

The chain carries TRBV2 and TRBJ2-4; TRBD2 might be the D (6 bases). Deletions cut 4 bases from V and 0 bases from J, with 13 bases between. Germline CDR1 is SNHLY and CDR2 is FYNNEI. CDR3 length: 16 amino acids. For the CDR3, the DNA is TGTGCCAGCAGTGGCCAACCGGGACTAGCCAAAAACATTCAGTACTTC. The encoded protein is CASSGQPGLAKNIQYF. Together with reference TRBV2 and TRBJ2-4, the CDR3 gives the full variable domain: EPEVTQTPSHQVTQMGQEVILRCVPISNHLYFYWYRQILGQKVEFLVSFYNNEISEKSEIFDDQFSVERPDGSNFTLKIRSTKLEDSAMYFCASSGQPGLAKNIQYFGAGTRLSVL.

CDR3: CASSLRRDSANTGELFF. Written as DNA, the CDR3 is TGTGCCAGCTCACTCCGCCGGGACAGCGCGAACACCGGGGAGCTGTTTTTT. This chain uses TRBV18 with TRBJ2-2, with TRBD1 matching 7 bases. Germline-derived CDR1 and CDR2 are KGHSH and LQKENI. This CDR3 contains 17 residues. V lost 4 bases, J lost 0 bases, and 8 bases stayed unmatched.

In this sample, this clonotype turned up once. Written as DNA, the CDR3 is TGTGCCAGCAGTTCCCCTCGGAGCGGGCTAAACTACGAGCAGTACGTC. It yields the protein CASSSPRSGLNYEQYV. The chain is built from TRBV28 and TRBJ2-7, with D possibly TRBD2 on 6 matching bases. V dropped 4 bases and J dropped 3 bases, with 19 bases sitting between them. The CDR3 sequence is 16 residues long. The V gene's germline CDR1 is MDHEN and CDR2 SYDVKM.

This clonotype was seen only a few times. The V gene is TRBV18, the J gene TRBJ2-7, with TRBD2 matching 7 bases. The CDR3 loop spans 14 amino acids. With V trimmed by 5 bases and J by 2 bases, 6 bases remained unmatched. The germline V gene encodes CDR1 KGHSH and CDR2 LQKENI. CDR3 DNA sequence: TGTGCCAGCTCAACCAGCGGGGACCCCTACGAGCAGTACTTC. It encodes CASSTSGDPYEQYF.

The rearrangement uses TRBV2 and TRBJ1-5; D might be TRBD1 (5 bases). Germline lookup yields CDR1 SNHLY and CDR2 FYNNEI. Between the trimmed V and J ends, which lost 6 bases and 5 bases, there was a span of 11 bases. This CDR3 region has 13 residues. The CDR3 reads CASRQDRDQPQHF. The CDR3 nucleotides are TGTGCCAGCAGGCAAGACAGAGATCAGCCCCAGCATTTT.

The chain couples TRBV11-2 to TRBJ2-7; 8 nucleotides agree with TRBD2. After removal of 3 bases from V and 0 bases from J, the junction contained 16 bases not matched to a gene. The CDR3 runs to 19 residues. Germline CDR1 reads SGHAT; CDR2 reads FQNNGV. The CDR3 region is CASSFPSTSAISSSYEQYV. CDR3 bases: TGTGCCAGCAGCTTTCCCTCGACTAGCGCGATTTCCAGCTCCTACGAGCAGTACGTC.